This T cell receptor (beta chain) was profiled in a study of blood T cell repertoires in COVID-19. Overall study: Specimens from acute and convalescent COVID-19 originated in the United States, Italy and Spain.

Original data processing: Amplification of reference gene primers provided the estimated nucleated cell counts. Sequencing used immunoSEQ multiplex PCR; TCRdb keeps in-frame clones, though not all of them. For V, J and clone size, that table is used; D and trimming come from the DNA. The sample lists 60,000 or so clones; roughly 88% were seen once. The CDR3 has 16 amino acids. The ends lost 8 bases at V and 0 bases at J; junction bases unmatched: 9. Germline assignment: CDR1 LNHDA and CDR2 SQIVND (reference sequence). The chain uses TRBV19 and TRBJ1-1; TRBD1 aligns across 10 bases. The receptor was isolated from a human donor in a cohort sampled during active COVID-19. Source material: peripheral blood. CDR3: CASLKRTGGVNTEAFF. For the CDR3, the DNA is TGTGCCAGTCTGAAACGGACAGGGGGAGTGAACACTGAAGCTTTCTTT. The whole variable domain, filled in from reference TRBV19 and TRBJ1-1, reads DGGITQSPKYLFRKEGQNVTLSCEQNLNHDAMYWYRQDPGQGLRLIYYSQIVNDFQKGDIAEGYSVSREKKESFPLTVTSAQKNPTAFYLCASLKRTGGVNTEAFFGQGTRLTVV.